One and the same sample provided the 26 T cell receptor beta chains below, sequenced in a study of PD-L1 blockade in urothelial cancer. The time point is: peripheral blood 6 weeks after treatment start. Generated by immunoSEQ multiplex PCR, the TCRdb table keeps only in-frame clones and is missing some. The sample includes about 66,000 clones, 88% of them seen just once. The specimen comprised PBMCs, sampled around atezolizumab (anti-PD-L1) treatment. These receptors were collected from a man aged 60-69 years with urothelial cancer.

This clone was seen a single time. V usage is TRBV9 and J usage is TRBJ1-6; D is possibly TRBD1 (6 bases). CDR1 and CDR2 (germline): SGDLS, YYNGEE. The CDR3 is 14 residues long. The V gene lost 3 bases and the J gene lost 7 bases, with 11 bases spanning the gap. This chain's CDR3 is CASSAGQANSPLHF. CDR3 nucleotide sequence: TGTGCCAGCAGCGCGGGACAAGCAAATTCACCCCTCCACTTT. The full variable domain, completed using reference TRBV9 and TRBJ1-6, is DSGVTQTPKHLITATGQRVTLRCSPRSGDLSVYWYQQSLDQGLQFLIQYYNGEERAKGNILERFSAQQFPDLHSELNLSSLELGDSALYFCASSAGQANSPLHFGNGTRLTVT.

This sequence joins TRBV19 and TRBJ1-5, with TRBD1 as a possible D gene (5 bases). This CDR3 spans 16 amino acids. Germline CDR1 and CDR2: LNHDA and SQIVND (reference sequence). Between the trimmed V and J ends, which lost 4 bases and 6 bases, there was a span of 19 bases. CDR3 protein: CASSTIEGVNRQPQHF. DNA for the CDR3: TGTGCCAGTAGTACGATTGAAGGGGTTAACCGTCAGCCCCAGCATTTT. Full variable domain (outside the CDR3, taken from reference TRBV19 and TRBJ1-5): DGGITQSPKYLFRKEGQNVTLSCEQNLNHDAMYWYRQDPGQGLRLIYYSQIVNDFQKGDIAEGYSVSREKKESFPLTVTSAQKNPTAFYLCASSTIEGVNRQPQHFGDGTRLSIL.

The V and J genes are TRBV9 and TRBJ2-5; TRBD1 matches at 9 bases. This CDR3 is built from 16 residues. Germline V gene sequence: CDR1 SGDLS, CDR2 YYNGEE. V trimming: 3 bases; J trimming: 4 bases; junction bases outside the gene matches: 10. CDR3 amino acids: CASSGVLTGGGETQYF. CDR3 nucleotides: TGTGCCAGCAGCGGGGTGTTAACAGGGGGCGGAGAGACCCAGTACTTC.

The V and J genes are TRBV5-1 and TRBJ2-1; 7 positions match TRBD1. Germline loops: CDR1 SGHRS, CDR2 YFSETQ. V lost 3 bases and J lost 4; bases outside the gene matches: 7. The CDR3 loop spans 15 amino acids. This CDR3 reads CASSSTGIGYNEQFF. CDR3 DNA: TGCGCCAGCAGCTCGACAGGGATCGGGTACAATGAGCAGTTCTTC.

This clone was observed once. This chain links TRBV6-1 with TRBJ1-2; D might be TRBD1 (5 bases). The germline CDR1 and CDR2 sequences are MNHNS and SASEGT. V was shortened by 5 bases and J by 7 bases, with 20 bases between the two germline ends. The CDR3 covers 15 residues. CDR3 in DNA: TGTGCCAGCAGTCGAACGGACGAGGCGGGACGTGGCTACACCTTC. This encodes CASSRTDEAGRGYTF.

This clone was counted a few times. The chain recombines TRBV5-1 with TRBJ1-5; weak D call: TRBD1 (5 bases). This CDR3 is 15 amino acids long. V lost 5 bases, J lost 3 bases, and 15 bases lay in between. From germline, CDR1 is SGHRS and CDR2 YFSETQ. CDR3 in DNA: TGCGCCAGCAGTCCAGGGAATTCCAACAATCAGCCCCAGCATTTT. It codes for CASSPGNSNNQPQHF.

The chain links TRBV5-3 to TRBJ1-2; tentatively, D is TRBD1 (6 bases). TRBV5-3 is an open reading frame, and its role is uncertain. The CDR3 sequence is 14 residues long. V lost 0 bases and J lost 8, with 14 bases in between. CDR3 region: CARSLGPGVGGYTF. DNA of the CDR3: TGTGCCAGAAGCTTGGGGCCAGGGGTTGGAGGCTACACCTTC.

This clone is a singleton in its sample. V is TRBV13 and J is TRBJ2-5, with D perhaps matching TRBD1 (6 bases). There are 13 residues in the CDR3. Germline V gene sequence: CDR1 PRHDT, CDR2 FYEKMQ (reference sequence). V was cut by 5 bases and J by 5 bases, with 12 bases left in between. CDR3 region: CASSLQGSETQYF. The CDR3, as DNA: TGTGCCAGCAGCCTACAGGGAAGCGAGACCCAGTACTTC.

This chain links TRBV9 with TRBJ1-2, with a tentative D call TRBD1 (6 bases). This CDR3 spans 15 amino acids. With 1 base removed from V and 2 bases from J, the gap between germline ends came to 12 bases. Germline lookup yields CDR1 SGDLS and CDR2 YYNGEE. CDR3 in DNA: TGTGCCAGCAGCGTATTAGGGGGTGCCAACTATGGCTACACCTTC. It translates to CASSVLGGANYGYTF.

V and J are TRBV4-2 and TRBJ2-3; TRBD2 matches 7 bases. CDR1 and CDR2 from the germline V gene are LGHNA and YNFKEQ. J gave up 4 bases and V 2 bases, and 3 bases lay outside the gene matches. CDR3 size: 14 residues. The CDR3 DNA reads as TGTGCCAGCAGCCAAATCCGGGGGGCAGATACGCAGTATTTT. This translates into CASSQIRGADTQYF.

V and J are TRBV6-1 and TRBJ1-2, with a tentative D call TRBD1 (6 bases). This CDR3 is built from 14 residues. V was shortened by 10 bases and J by 4 bases, with 19 bases between the two germline ends. Germline lookup yields CDR1 MNHNS and CDR2 SASEGT. The CDR3 nucleotides are TGTGCCATCCAGAGCCCAGGGGATAGCTATGGCTACACCTTC. It codes for CAIQSPGDSYGYTF.

V gene TRBV11-2 combines with J gene TRBJ2-4; 8 bases match TRBD2. The CDR3 consists of 17 residues. J lost 9 bases, V lost 4 bases, and 17 bases had no gene match. Germline CDR1 reads SGHAT; CDR2 reads FQNNGV. The CDR3 sequence: CASSSYRGGVNLGIQYF. The CDR3 bases are TGTGCCAGCAGCTCCTACCGGGGGGGGGTTAATCTCGGCATTCAGTACTTC.

The CDR3 DNA reads as TGTGCCTGGAGTGTGGTCCTATGGGCCACTGAAGCTTTCTTT. This sequence encodes CAWSVVLWATEAFF. The J gene is TRBJ1-1, the V gene TRBV30; D is ambiguous. Trimming left V 0 bases short and J 4 bases short, with 12 bases between. Germline-derived CDR1 and CDR2 are GTSNPN and SVGIG (reference sequence). The CDR3 loop spans 14 amino acids.

V usage is TRBV7-9 and J usage is TRBJ1-4, with D maybe TRBD1 (5 bases). Germline V gene sequence: CDR1 SEHNR, CDR2 FQNEAQ (reference sequence). The CDR3 covers 16 residues. Trimming left V 2 bases short and J 3 bases short, with 13 bases between. The CDR3 sequence is CASSLSRQGPNEKLFF. Here the CDR3 DNA reads TGTGCCAGCAGCTTATCACGTCAGGGCCCTAATGAAAAACTGTTTTTT.

The genes are TRBV2 and TRBJ1-2; 9 positions agree with TRBD1. In germline, CDR1 is SNHLY, CDR2 FYNNEI. The CDR3 loop spans 15 amino acids. The V and J ends lost 4 bases and 0 bases, in that order; junction bases with no gene match: 3. The DNA for the CDR3 is TGTGCCAGCAGTGGGACAGGGGTCACTAACTATGGCTACACCTTC. Its protein product is CASSGTGVTNYGYTF.

V gene TRBV28 combines with J gene TRBJ2-7, with TRBD1 identical over 7 bases. V trimming: 2 bases; J trimming: 6 bases; junction bases outside the gene matches: 10. This CDR3 contains 15 residues. CDR1 is MDHEN and CDR2 is SYDVKM in the germline V gene. In DNA, the CDR3 is TGTGCCAGCAGTTTAAGTAGAAGGGGGCTCGGCGAGCAGTACTTC. It specifies CASSLSRRGLGEQYF.

In its sample, this clone was seen a few times. The chain couples TRBV7-2 to TRBJ1-2; a weak D match, TRBD1 (6 bases). CDR3 length: 13 residues. Germline V lookup: CDR1 SGHTA, CDR2 FQGNSA. The V end lost 3 bases, the J end lost 1 base, and 6 bases lay between the germline ends. The CDR3 spells CASSLDSNYGYTF. The CDR3 DNA reads as TGTGCCAGCAGCTTGGACAGTAACTATGGCTACACCTTC.

The genes are TRBV7-9 and TRBJ1-1; D uncertain. Between the trimmed V and J ends, which lost 5 bases and 3 bases, there was a span of 7 bases. The CDR3 runs 12 residues. From germline, CDR1 is SEHNR and CDR2 FQNEAQ (reference sequence). CDR3 bases: TGTGCCAGCAGCCCGAAGCACACTGAAGCTTTCTTT. Translating gives CASSPKHTEAFF.

The chain is built from TRBV9 and TRBJ1-3, with D hard to call. Trimming stripped 4 bases from V and 0 bases from J, with 8 bases between. The germline V gene encodes CDR1 SGDLS and CDR2 YYNGEE. This CDR3 region has 14 residues. The CDR3 nucleotides are TGTGCCAGCAGCAGCCCGAGCTCTGGAAACACCATATATTTT. Its translation is CASSSPSSGNTIYF.

The V gene is TRBV6-4, the J gene TRBJ2-1; D unresolved. This CDR3 is built from 12 residues. The ends were cut back, 4 bases at V and 9 bases at J, with 10 bases in the middle. Per the germline V gene, CDR1 is MRHNA and CDR2 is SNTAGT. This CDR3 reads CASSATAGEQFF. The DNA of the CDR3 is TGTGCCAGCAGTGCCACAGCCGGTGAGCAGTTCTTC.

The chain is built from TRBV7-6 and TRBJ2-2; TRBD2 is a possible D gene (6 bases). V dropped 5 bases and J dropped 6 bases, with 13 bases sitting between them. This CDR3 contains 14 residues. CDR1 is SGHVS, CDR2 FNYEAQ, per germline. The CDR3 reads CASSIGTGAGELFF. CDR3 nucleotide sequence: TGTGCCAGCAGCATCGGGACTGGGGCCGGGGAGCTGTTTTTT.

This clone was recorded once. This rearrangement joins TRBV25-1 to TRBJ2-7, with 7 bases fitting TRBD1. The CDR3 sequence is 17 residues long. Germline V gives CDR1 MGHDK, CDR2 SYGVNS. Trimming took 1 base from V and 9 from J; bases not matched to a gene: 18. CDR3 nucleotide sequence: TGTGCCAGCAGTGAATCAACACACGCCACACAGGGGATCGGGCAGTACTTC. Protein: CASSESTHATQGIGQYF.

This clone was observed a handful of times. Written as DNA, the CDR3 is TGCGCCAGCAGCCCCACAATCGGGGGCAATCAGCCCCAGCATTTT. It yields the protein CASSPTIGGNQPQHF. This rearrangement joins TRBV4-1 to TRBJ1-5, with D uncertain. This CDR3 region has 15 residues. Germline CDR1 is MGHRA and CDR2 is YSYEKL. Trimming left V 4 bases short and J 2 bases short, with 12 bases between.

This chain joins TRBV7-8 and TRBJ2-4; 11 nucleotides agree with TRBD1. Trimming took 1 base from V and 0 from J; bases not matched to a gene: 11. Germline V gene lookup returns CDR1 SGHVS and CDR2 FQNEAQ. The CDR3 runs 20 residues. CDR3 sequence: CASSLVGTGGSSLAKNIQYF. For the CDR3, the DNA is TGTGCCAGCAGCTTAGTAGGGACAGGGGGTTCGAGTCTAGCCAAAAACATTCAGTACTTC.

The rearrangement uses TRBV28 and TRBJ2-5; 10 bases map to TRBD2. The CDR3 runs to 15 residues. Germline V gene data show CDR1 as MDHEN and CDR2 as SYDVKM. V dropped 7 bases and J dropped 5; count of bases not matched to a gene: 10. CDR3 residues: CASNLSGRADETQYF. The CDR3 DNA reads TGTGCCAGCAACCTAAGCGGGAGGGCCGATGAGACCCAGTACTTC.

The DNA of the CDR3 is TGTGCCAGCAGTCGACAGGGGGTGACCGGGGAGCTGTTTTTT. Its translation is CASSRQGVTGELFF. The V and J genes are TRBV27 and TRBJ2-2, with TRBD1 matching over 9 bases. CDR1 and CDR2 from the germline V gene are MNHEY and SMNVEV (reference sequence). This CDR3 is 14 amino acids long. With V trimmed by 5 bases and J by 5 bases, 3 bases remained unmatched.